Below are 18 T cell receptor beta chains sequenced from a single sample in a study of graft-versus-host responses after intestinal transplantation. Indicated time point: postoperative day 105 after intestinal transplantation (dayNNNN = postoperative day). The data were produced by immunoSEQ multiplex PCR, yet TCRdb's version contains in-frame clones alone and is incomplete. The data contain more than 9,500 clones, approximately 90% of them singletons. Sample: PBMCs, taken 105 days after intestinal transplantation. The receptors here all came from a human patient who received an intestinal transplant, so some T cells may come from the graft donor.

The J gene is TRBJ2-1, the V gene TRBV18; D remains ambiguous. The CDR3 runs to 15 residues. With 6 bases removed from V and 0 bases from J, the gap between germline ends came to 12 bases. Germline values: CDR1 KGHSH, CDR2 LQKENI. The CDR3 reads CASSTQKSSYNEQFF. The DNA for the CDR3 is TGTGCCAGCTCGACACAGAAGAGCTCCTACAATGAGCAGTTCTTC.

The chain employs TRBV19 and TRBJ2-5, with D tentatively TRBD1 or TRBD2 (5 bases each). CDR1 and CDR2 from the germline V gene are LNHDA and SQIVND (reference sequence). Trimming pared 6 bases from V and 2 bases from J, leaving 7 bases between. CDR3 length: 12 amino acids. The CDR3 coding sequence is TGTGCCAGTAGGGGGGAACAAGAGACCCAGTACTTC. Protein sequence: CASRGEQETQYF.

V is TRBV27 and J is TRBJ1-2; 10 bases fit TRBD1. CDR1 and CDR2 (germline): MNHEY, SMNVEV (reference sequence). The CDR3 runs 14 residues. J lost 2 bases, V lost 6 bases, and 3 bases had no gene match. The chain's CDR3 is CASRLTGGNYGYTF. The DNA of the CDR3 is TGTGCCAGCAGATTGACAGGGGGCAACTATGGCTACACCTTC.

The rearrangement links TRBV27 to TRBJ2-7; 8 bases are a match to TRBD1. This CDR3 is 14 amino acids long. The V gene's germline CDR1 is MNHEY and CDR2 SMNVEV (reference sequence). Losses at the gene ends were 8 bases for V and 0 bases for J; bases not matched to a gene: 6. The CDR3 region is CASSGQGSSYEQYF. CDR3 DNA sequence: TGTGCCAGCTCTGGACAGGGAAGCTCCTACGAGCAGTACTTC.

The V call is TRBV20-1, the J call TRBJ1-2; 8 nucleotides line up with TRBD1. Germline-derived CDR1 and CDR2 are DFQATT and SNEGSKA (reference sequence). V shed 6 bases, J shed 6 bases, and the junction held 3 bases outside the gene matches. CDR3 size: 11 residues. The CDR3 coding sequence is TGCAGTGCCGGACAGGGTGATGGCTACACCTTC. Its protein is CSAGQGDGYTF.

This clone was seen just once. This chain links TRBV6-4 with TRBJ2-3, with 12 bases aligning to TRBD1. V trimming: 3 bases; J trimming: 4 bases; junction bases outside the gene matches: 5. The V gene's germline CDR1 is MRHNA and CDR2 SNTAGT. This CDR3 has 16 residues. CDR3 amino acids: CASSDAGTGGPDTQYF. CDR3 sequence (DNA): TGTGCCAGCAGTGATGCCGGGACAGGGGGCCCAGATACGCAGTATTTT.

This chain uses TRBV9 with TRBJ1-1; D is unresolved. With 4 bases removed from V and 3 bases from J, the gap between germline ends came to 7 bases. This CDR3 contains 12 residues. Germline CDR1 and CDR2: SGDLS and YYNGEE. As DNA, the CDR3 is TGTGCCAGCAGCTCTCGGGACACTGAAGCTTTCTTT. Residues: CASSSRDTEAFF.

The rearrangement joins TRBV7-9 to TRBJ2-1; no clear D. The germline V gene has CDR1 SEHNR and CDR2 FQNEAQ (reference sequence). This CDR3 contains 11 residues. Trimming removed 6 bases at V and 8 bases at J, with 8 bases between. CDR3 DNA: TGTGCCAGCAGGAAGATGGATGAGCAGTTCTTC. Its protein is CASRKMDEQFF.

This chain joins TRBV6-1 and TRBJ1-1; possible D gene TRBD1, 5 bases. Per germline, CDR1 MNHNS and CDR2 SASEGT. The CDR3 contains 16 residues. Trimming took off 2 bases at V and 1 base at J, with 14 bases between the two ends. The CDR3 here is CASSEWGGWRNTEAFF. CDR3 nucleotides: TGTGCCAGCAGTGAATGGGGGGGATGGAGGAACACTGAAGCTTTCTTT.

The rearrangement links TRBV5-1 to TRBJ1-1; weak D call: TRBD1 (6 bases). The V end lost 5 bases, the J end lost 3 bases, and 14 bases lay between the germline ends. The CDR3 extends over 14 amino acids. Germline lookup yields CDR1 SGHRS and CDR2 YFSETQ. The CDR3 sequence is CASSNGEGDTEAFF. The CDR3, as DNA: TGCGCCAGCAGTAATGGGGAGGGGGACACTGAAGCTTTCTTT.

This rearrangement joins TRBV5-1 to TRBJ2-2; D could derive from TRBD1 or TRBD2 (5 bases each). This CDR3 has 16 residues. CDR1 is SGHRS and CDR2 is YFSETQ in the germline V gene. V lost 4 bases and J 7 bases, leaving 20 bases between the germline ends. Here the CDR3 reads CASSQGRKHGVGELFF. The CDR3 DNA is TGCGCCAGCAGCCAGGGACGGAAACACGGAGTCGGGGAGCTGTTTTTT.

This sequence joins TRBV19 and TRBJ2-5, with D possibly being TRBD1 (5 bases). With 3 bases removed from V and 2 bases from J, the gap between germline ends came to 7 bases. This CDR3 contains 13 residues. Germline lookup yields CDR1 LNHDA and CDR2 SQIVND (reference sequence). The CDR3 loop reads CASSINRQETQYF. CDR3 nucleotides: TGTGCCAGTAGTATCAACAGGCAAGAGACCCAGTACTTC.

The chain joins TRBV28 to TRBJ1-1, with D perhaps TRBD1 (5 bases). CDR1 and CDR2 (germline): MDHEN, SYDVKM. Trimming stripped 6 bases from V and 1 base from J, with 15 bases between. The CDR3 runs to 15 residues. CDR3 bases: TGTGCCAGCAGAGGGACCTGGGGGTCGAACACTGAAGCTTTCTTT. Its translation is CASRGTWGSNTEAFF.

This sequence joins TRBV5-1 and TRBJ2-5, with D perhaps given as TRBD1 or TRBD2 (5 bases each). V was pared by 4 bases and J by 5 bases, with 12 bases between. CDR3 length equals 13 residues. Germline values: CDR1 SGHRS, CDR2 YFSETQ. In DNA, the CDR3 is TGCGCCAGCAGCCCACGGGGCTTCGAGACCCAGTACTTC. Amino acid sequence: CASSPRGFETQYF.

The gene calls are TRBV29-1 and TRBJ2-7, with D unclear. Trimming took 5 bases from V and 3 from J, leaving 8 bases between them. The germline gives CDR1 SQVTM, CDR2 ANQGSEA. The CDR3 covers 11 residues. CDR3 in amino acids: CSVYDNYEQYF. CDR3 bases: TGCAGCGTTTACGATAACTACGAGCAGTACTTC.

V usage is TRBV7-6 and J usage is TRBJ1-1; D gene unclear. Trimming left V 6 bases short and J 8 bases short, with 10 bases between. The CDR3 covers 11 residues. CDR1 and CDR2 from the germline V gene are SGHVS and FNYEAQ. The CDR3 sequence is CASSRTLEAFF. The CDR3 nucleotides read TGTGCCAGCAGTCGGACCTTGGAAGCTTTCTTT.

The chain couples TRBV7-5 to TRBJ2-7; whether TRBD2, the table's D call, matches the DNA was not checked. TRBV7-5 is a documented pseudogene. This CDR3 is built from 21 residues. The CDR3: CVRSWEDSDLRGLDRVNEQYF. Here the CDR3 DNA reads TGTGTCAGAAGCTGGGAGGACTCGGATCTCAGAGGTCTAGATAGGGTGAACGAGCAGTACTTC.

V gene TRBV30 combines with J gene TRBJ1-5; D possibly corresponds to TRBD1 (5 bases). Germline CDR1 reads GTSNPN; CDR2 reads SVGIG (reference sequence). The CDR3 consists of 12 residues. Trimming cost V 4 bases and J 6 bases, with 10 bases left between them. The CDR3 reads CAWKRDGQPQHF. The CDR3 bases are TGTGCCTGGAAGAGGGACGGTCAGCCCCAGCATTTT.